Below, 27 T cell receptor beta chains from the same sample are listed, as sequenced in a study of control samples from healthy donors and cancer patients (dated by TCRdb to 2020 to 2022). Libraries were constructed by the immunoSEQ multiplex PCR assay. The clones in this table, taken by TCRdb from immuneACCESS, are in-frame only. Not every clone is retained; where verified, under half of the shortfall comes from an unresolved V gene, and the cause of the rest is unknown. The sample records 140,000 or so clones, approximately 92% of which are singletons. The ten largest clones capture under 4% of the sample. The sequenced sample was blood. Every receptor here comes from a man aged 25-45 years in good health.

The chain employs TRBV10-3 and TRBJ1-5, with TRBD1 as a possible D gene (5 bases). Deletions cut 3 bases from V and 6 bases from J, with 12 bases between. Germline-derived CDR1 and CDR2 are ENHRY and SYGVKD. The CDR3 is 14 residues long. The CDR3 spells CAISDLVGGQPQHF. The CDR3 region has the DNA TGTGCCATCAGTGACCTCGTTGGGGGTCAGCCCCAGCATTTT.

CDR3 in amino acids: CASSWDRGVDTQYF. CDR3 nucleotides: TGTGCCAGCAGCTGGGACAGGGGGGTAGATACGCAGTATTTT. J is TRBJ2-3 and V is TRBV7-9; 11 bases are a match to TRBD1. J lost 5 bases, V lost 4 bases, and 2 bases had no gene match. CDR1 and CDR2 (germline): SEHNR, FQNEAQ (reference sequence). The CDR3 contains 14 residues.

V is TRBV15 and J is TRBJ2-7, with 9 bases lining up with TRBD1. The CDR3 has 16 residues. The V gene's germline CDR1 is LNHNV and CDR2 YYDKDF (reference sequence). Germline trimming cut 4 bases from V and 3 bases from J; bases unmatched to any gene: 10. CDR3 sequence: CATSKSAGQGNYEQYF. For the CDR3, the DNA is TGTGCCACCAGCAAATCTGCGGGACAGGGAAACTACGAGCAGTACTTC.

The chain's CDR3 is CASSPKGQGNSGNTIYF. The DNA for the CDR3 is TGTGCCAGTAGTCCTAAGGGACAGGGAAACTCTGGAAACACCATATATTTT. J is TRBJ1-3 and V is TRBV19; TRBD1 aligns across 9 bases. Germline CDR1 reads LNHDA; CDR2 reads SQIVND (reference sequence). The CDR3 extends over 17 amino acids. Unmatched junction bases numbered 8, after V lost 5 bases and J lost 0 bases.

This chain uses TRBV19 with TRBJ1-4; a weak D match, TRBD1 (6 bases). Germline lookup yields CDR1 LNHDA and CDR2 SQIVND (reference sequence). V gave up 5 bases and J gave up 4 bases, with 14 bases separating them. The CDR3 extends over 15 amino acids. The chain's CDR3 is CASSPGQRFNEKLFF. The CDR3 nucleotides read TGTGCCAGTAGTCCAGGACAGAGATTTAATGAAAAACTGTTTTTT. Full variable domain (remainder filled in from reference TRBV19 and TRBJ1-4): DGGITQSPKYLFRKEGQNVTLSCEQNLNHDAMYWYRQDPGQGLRLIYYSQIVNDFQKGDIAEGYSVSREKKESFPLTVTSAQKNPTAFYLCASSPGQRFNEKLFFGSGTQLSVL.

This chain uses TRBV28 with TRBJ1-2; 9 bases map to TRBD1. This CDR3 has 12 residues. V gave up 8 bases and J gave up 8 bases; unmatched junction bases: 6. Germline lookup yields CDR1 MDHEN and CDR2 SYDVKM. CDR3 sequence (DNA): TGTGCCAGCTGGGACAGGGCGACGGGCTACACCTTC. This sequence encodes CASWDRATGYTF.

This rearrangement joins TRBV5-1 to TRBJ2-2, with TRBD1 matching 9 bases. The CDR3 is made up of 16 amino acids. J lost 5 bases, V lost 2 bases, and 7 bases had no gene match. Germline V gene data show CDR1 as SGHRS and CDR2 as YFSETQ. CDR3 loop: CASSFRTGDGTGELFF. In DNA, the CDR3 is TGCGCCAGCAGCTTCCGGACAGGGGATGGTACCGGGGAGCTGTTTTTT.

CDR3 nucleotide sequence: TGTGCCAGCAGCCAAAGTGCCGATGAGCAGTTCTTC. It is translated as CASSQSADEQFF. The V call is TRBV3-1 (or the pseudogene TRBV3-2), the J call TRBJ2-1; D is ambiguous. CDR1 is LGHDT and CDR2 is YNNKEL in the germline V gene (reference sequence). CDR3 length equals 12 residues. V lost 2 bases and J lost 8, with 7 bases in between.

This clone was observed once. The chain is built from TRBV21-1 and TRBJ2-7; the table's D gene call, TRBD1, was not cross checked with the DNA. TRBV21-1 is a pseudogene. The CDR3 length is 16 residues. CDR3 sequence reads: CASSKGCRQGAYEQYF. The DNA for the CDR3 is TGTGCCAGCAGCAAAGGGTGTAGGCAGGGGGCCTACGAGCAGTACTTC.

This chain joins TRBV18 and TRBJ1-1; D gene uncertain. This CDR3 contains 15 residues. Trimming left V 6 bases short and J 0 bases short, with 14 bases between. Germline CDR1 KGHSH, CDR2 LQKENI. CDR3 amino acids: CASSGGVGMNTEAFF. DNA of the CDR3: TGTGCCAGCTCCGGTGGGGTGGGGATGAACACTGAAGCTTTCTTT.

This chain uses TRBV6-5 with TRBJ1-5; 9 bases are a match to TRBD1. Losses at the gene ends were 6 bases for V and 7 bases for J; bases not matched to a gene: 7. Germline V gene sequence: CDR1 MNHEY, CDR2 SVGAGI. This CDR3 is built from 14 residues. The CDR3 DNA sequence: TGTGCCAGCAGGCTCACAGGGGGCGGCCAGCCCCAGCATTTT. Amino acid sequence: CASRLTGGGQPQHF.

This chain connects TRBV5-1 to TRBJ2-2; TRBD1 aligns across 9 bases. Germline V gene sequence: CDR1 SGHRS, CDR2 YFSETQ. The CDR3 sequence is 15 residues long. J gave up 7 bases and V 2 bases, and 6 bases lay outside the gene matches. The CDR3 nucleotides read TGCGCCAGCAGCTTTCCGGGACAGGGTATCGGGGAGCTGTTTTTT. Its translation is CASSFPGQGIGELFF.

The CDR3 reads CSAGDVTEAFF. The CDR3 DNA is TGCAGTGCTGGGGACGTCACTGAAGCTTTCTTT. The chain couples TRBV20-1 to TRBJ1-1; possibly TRBD1 for D (5 bases). Trimming cost V 5 bases and J 4 bases, with 8 bases left between them. Looked up from germline, CDR1 is DFQATT and CDR2 is SNEGSKA (reference sequence). This CDR3 has 11 residues.

CDR3 DNA: TGTGCCAGTAGTCTAAGGACAGACTACACCGGGGAGCTGTTTTTT. It translates to CASSLRTDYTGELFF. This chain connects TRBV19 to TRBJ2-2; TRBD1 might be the D (6 bases). Trimming shortened V by 5 bases and J by 3 bases, and 13 bases separated the two germline ends. In germline, CDR1 is LNHDA, CDR2 SQIVND (reference sequence). CDR3 length: 15 residues.

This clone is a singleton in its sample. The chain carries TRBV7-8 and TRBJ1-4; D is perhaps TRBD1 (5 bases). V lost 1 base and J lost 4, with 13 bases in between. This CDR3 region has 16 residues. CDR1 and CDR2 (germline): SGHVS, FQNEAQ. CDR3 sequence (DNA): TGTGCCAGCAGCTTAGTAGGGGCCTCTCGTAATGAAAAACTGTTTTTT. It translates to CASSLVGASRNEKLFF.

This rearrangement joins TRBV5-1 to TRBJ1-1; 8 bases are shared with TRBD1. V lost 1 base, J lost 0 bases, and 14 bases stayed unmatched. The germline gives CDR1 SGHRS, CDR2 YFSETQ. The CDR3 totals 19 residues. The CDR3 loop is CASSLTPRGRKILNTEAFF. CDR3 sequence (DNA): TGCGCCAGCAGCTTGACCCCCAGGGGGCGAAAGATTTTGAACACTGAAGCTTTCTTT.

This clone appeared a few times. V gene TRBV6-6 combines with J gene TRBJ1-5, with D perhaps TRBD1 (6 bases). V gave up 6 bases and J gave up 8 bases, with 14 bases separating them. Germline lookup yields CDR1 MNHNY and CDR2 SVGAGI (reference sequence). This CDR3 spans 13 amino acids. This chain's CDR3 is CASSRGGTEPQHF. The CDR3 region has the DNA TGTGCCAGCAGCAGAGGGGGAACCGAGCCCCAGCATTTT.

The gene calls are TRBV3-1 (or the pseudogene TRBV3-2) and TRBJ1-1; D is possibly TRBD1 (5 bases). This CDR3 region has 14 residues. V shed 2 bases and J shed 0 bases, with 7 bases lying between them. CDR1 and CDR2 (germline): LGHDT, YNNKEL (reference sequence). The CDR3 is CASSQRTLNTEAFF. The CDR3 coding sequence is TGTGCCAGCAGCCAACGGACATTGAACACTGAAGCTTTCTTT.

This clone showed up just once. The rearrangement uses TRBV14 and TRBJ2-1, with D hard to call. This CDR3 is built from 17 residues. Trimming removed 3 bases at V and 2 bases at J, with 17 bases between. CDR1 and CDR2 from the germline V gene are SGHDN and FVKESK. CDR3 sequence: CASSQDPPGRAYNEQFF. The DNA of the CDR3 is TGTGCCAGCAGCCAGGACCCCCCGGGCCGTGCCTACAATGAGCAGTTCTTC. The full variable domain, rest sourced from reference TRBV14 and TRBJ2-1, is EAGVTQFPSHSVIEKGQTVTLRCDPISGHDNLYWYRRVMGKEIKFLLHFVKESKQDESGMPNNRFLAERTGGTYSTLKVQPAELEDSGVYFCASSQDPPGRAYNEQFFGPGTRLTVL.

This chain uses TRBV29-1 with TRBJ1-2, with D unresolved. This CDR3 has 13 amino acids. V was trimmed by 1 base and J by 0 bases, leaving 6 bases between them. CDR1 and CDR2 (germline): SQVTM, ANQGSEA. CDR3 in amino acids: CSVEGGSNYGYTF. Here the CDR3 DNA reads TGCAGCGTTGAAGGGGGATCTAACTATGGCTACACCTTC.

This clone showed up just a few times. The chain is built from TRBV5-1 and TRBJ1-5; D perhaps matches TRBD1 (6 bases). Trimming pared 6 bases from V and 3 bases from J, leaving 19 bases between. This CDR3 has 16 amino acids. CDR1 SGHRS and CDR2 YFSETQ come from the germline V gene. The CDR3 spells CASTSVGQYPNQPQHF. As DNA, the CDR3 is TGCGCCAGCACTTCGGTCGGACAGTATCCCAATCAGCCCCAGCATTTT.

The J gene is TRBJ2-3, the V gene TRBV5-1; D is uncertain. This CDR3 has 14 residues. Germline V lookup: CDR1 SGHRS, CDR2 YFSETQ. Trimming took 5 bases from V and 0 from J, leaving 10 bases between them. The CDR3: CASRPLPSTDTQYF. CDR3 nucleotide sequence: TGCGCCAGCAGACCCTTACCGAGCACAGATACGCAGTATTTT. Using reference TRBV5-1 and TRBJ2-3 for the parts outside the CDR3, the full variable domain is KAGVTQTPRYLIKTRGQQVTLSCSPISGHRSVSWYQQTPGQGLQFLFEYFSETQRNKGNFPGRFSGRQFSNSRSEMNVSTLELGDSALYLCASRPLPSTDTQYFGPGTRLTVL.

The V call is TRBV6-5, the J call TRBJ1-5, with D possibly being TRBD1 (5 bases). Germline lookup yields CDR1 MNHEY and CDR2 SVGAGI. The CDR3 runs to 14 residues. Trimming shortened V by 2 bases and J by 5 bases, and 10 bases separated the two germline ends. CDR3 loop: CASSYEGIDQPQHF. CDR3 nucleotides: TGTGCCAGCAGTTACGAGGGGATTGATCAGCCCCAGCATTTT.

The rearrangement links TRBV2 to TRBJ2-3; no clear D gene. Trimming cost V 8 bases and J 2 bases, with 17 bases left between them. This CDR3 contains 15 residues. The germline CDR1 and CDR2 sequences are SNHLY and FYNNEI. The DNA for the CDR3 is TGTGCCAGCCTAGACCGAAGTAGTGCCACAGATACGCAGTATTTT. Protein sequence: CASLDRSSATDTQYF.

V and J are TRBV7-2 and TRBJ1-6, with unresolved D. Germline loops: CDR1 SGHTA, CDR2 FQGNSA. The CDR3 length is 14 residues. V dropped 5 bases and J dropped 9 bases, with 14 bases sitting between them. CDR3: CASSAGSPGSPLHF. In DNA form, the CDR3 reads TGTGCCAGCAGCGCGGGGTCCCCTGGTTCACCCCTCCACTTT. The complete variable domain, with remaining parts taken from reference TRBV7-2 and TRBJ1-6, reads GAGVSQSPSNKVTEKGKDVELRCDPISGHTALYWYRQSLGQGLEFLIYFQGNSAPDKSGLPSDRFSAERTGGSVSTLTIQRTQQEDSAVYLCASSAGSPGSPLHFGNGTRLTVT.

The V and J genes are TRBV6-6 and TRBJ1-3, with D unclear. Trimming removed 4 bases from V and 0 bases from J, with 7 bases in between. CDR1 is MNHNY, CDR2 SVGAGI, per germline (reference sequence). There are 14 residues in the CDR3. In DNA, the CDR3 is TGTGCCAGCAGTTGGTCGAGCTCTGGAAACACCATATATTTT. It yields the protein CASSWSSSGNTIYF.

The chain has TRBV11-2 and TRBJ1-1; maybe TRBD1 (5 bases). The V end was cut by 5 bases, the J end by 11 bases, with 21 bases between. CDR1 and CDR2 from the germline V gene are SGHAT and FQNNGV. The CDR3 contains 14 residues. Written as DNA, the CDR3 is TGTGCCAGCAGCGACACGGGACTACTCACCAGGGCTTTCTTT. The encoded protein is CASSDTGLLTRAFF.